This is a list of T cell receptor beta chains from one sample in a study of blood T cell repertoires in COVID-19. Profiled with immunoSEQ multiplex PCR; TCRdb holds only in-frame clones, not every one. The sample records 150,000 to 200,000 clones, about 86% being singletons. The sequencing sample was made of peripheral blood. The origin of the receptors is a man over 45 with active or convalescent COVID-19. Each CDR3 is given with its conserved first and last residue. The order of the fields is clone size, V gene, J gene, D gene, CDR3 protein, CDR3 DNA. The D gene is left open where the match is weak. A row's size may be missing; if present it is once, few, many or a size class.

abundance: .
v_gene: TRBV3-1/TRBV3-2
j_gene: TRBJ2-7
d_gene: TRBD2
CDR3aa: CASSHVAGDRYEQYF
CDR3nt: TGTGCCAGCAGCCACGTAGCGGGGGACCGCTACGAGCAGTACTTC

abundance: .
v_gene: TRBV2
j_gene: TRBJ2-2
d_gene: TRBD1
CDR3aa: CASRGQGDTGELFF
CDR3nt: TGTGCCAGCAGGGGACAGGGAGACACCGGGGAGCTGTTTTTT

abundance: .
v_gene: TRBV9
j_gene: TRBJ1-1
d_gene: TRBD1
CDR3aa: CASSHHSGTGYTEAFF
CDR3nt: TGTGCCAGCAGCCACCACTCCGGGACAGGATACACTGAAGCTTTCTTT

abundance: .
v_gene: TRBV4-3
j_gene: TRBJ1-2
d_gene: TRBD1
CDR3aa: CASSQEGQSLGYTF
CDR3nt: TGCGCCAGCAGCCAAGAGGGACAGTCTCTTGGCTACACCTTC

abundance: once
v_gene: TRBV5-1
j_gene: TRBJ1-2
d_gene: TRBD1
CDR3aa: CASSPDRDHGYTF
CDR3nt: TGCGCCAGCAGTCCAGACAGGGACCATGGCTACACCTTC

abundance: .
v_gene: TRBV6-6
j_gene: TRBJ1-2
d_gene: .
CDR3aa: CASLSGYGYTF
CDR3nt: TGTGCCAGCCTGAGTGGCTATGGCTACACCTTC

abundance: .
v_gene: TRBV15
j_gene: TRBJ2-6
d_gene: .
CDR3aa: CATSRDLSSGANVLTF
CDR3nt: TGTGCCACCAGCAGAGATCTAAGCTCTGGGGCCAACGTCCTGACTTTC

abundance: once
v_gene: TRBV28
j_gene: TRBJ2-7
d_gene: TRBD1
CDR3aa: CASSRQGAYEQYF
CDR3nt: TGTGCCAGCAGTCGGCAGGGGGCCTACGAGCAGTACTTC

abundance: .
v_gene: TRBV2
j_gene: TRBJ2-4
d_gene: .
CDR3aa: CASSVDRVRGDIQYF
CDR3nt: TGTGCCAGCAGTGTGGACAGGGTCCGGGGGGACATTCAGTACTTC

abundance: .
v_gene: TRBV2
j_gene: TRBJ2-7
d_gene: TRBD1
CDR3aa: CASSELGQGVYEQYF
CDR3nt: TGTGCCAGCAGTGAACTAGGTCAGGGGGTCTACGAGCAGTACTTC

abundance: .
v_gene: TRBV7-3
j_gene: TRBJ1-1
d_gene: .
CDR3aa: CASSLQGNTEAFF
CDR3nt: TGTGCCAGCAGCCTACAGGGGAACACTGAAGCTTTCTTT

abundance: .
v_gene: TRBV29-1
j_gene: TRBJ1-1
d_gene: .
CDR3aa: CSSGERGWTEAFF
CDR3nt: TGCAGCTCTGGGGAAAGGGGGTGGACTGAAGCTTTCTTT

abundance: .
v_gene: TRBV25-1
j_gene: TRBJ1-1
d_gene: TRBD1
CDR3aa: CASSAPGQGEAFF
CDR3nt: TGTGCCAGCAGTGCACCGGGACAGGGAGAAGCTTTCTTT

abundance: once
v_gene: TRBV5-1
j_gene: TRBJ1-4
d_gene: .
CDR3aa: CASSFKGGHATNEKLFF
CDR3nt: TGCGCCAGCAGCTTTAAGGGAGGGCATGCAACTAATGAAAAACTGTTTTTT

abundance: .
v_gene: TRBV14
j_gene: TRBJ2-2
d_gene: TRBD1
CDR3aa: CASSQWTGGIGELFF
CDR3nt: TGTGCCAGCAGCCAATGGACAGGGGGCATCGGGGAGCTGTTTTTT

abundance: .
v_gene: TRBV28
j_gene: TRBJ1-5
d_gene: .
CDR3aa: CASSLFQISQPQHF
CDR3nt: TGTGCCAGCAGTTTATTCCAGATCAGTCAGCCCCAGCATTTT

abundance: .
v_gene: TRBV30
j_gene: TRBJ2-2
d_gene: .
CDR3aa: CAWKFGSGTNTGELFF
CDR3nt: TGTGCCTGGAAATTCGGCTCCGGGACAAACACCGGGGAGCTGTTTTTT

abundance: .
v_gene: TRBV10-1
j_gene: TRBJ2-7
d_gene: .
CDR3aa: CASSPYEQYF
CDR3nt: TGCGCCAGCTCTCCCTACGAGCAGTACTTC

abundance: .
v_gene: TRBV7-6
j_gene: TRBJ2-1
d_gene: .
CDR3aa: CASSLDPADNEQFF
CDR3nt: TGTGCCAGCAGCTTAGATCCAGCGGACAATGAGCAGTTCTTC

abundance: .
v_gene: TRBV18
j_gene: TRBJ1-5
d_gene: .
CDR3aa: CASSPPSGGSNQPQHF
CDR3nt: TGTGCCAGCTCACCCCCTAGTGGGGGGAGCAATCAGCCCCAGCATTTT

abundance: .
v_gene: TRBV25-1
j_gene: TRBJ2-7
d_gene: .
CDR3aa: CASSVSGHSEQYF
CDR3nt: TGTGCCAGCAGTGTCTCTGGACACTCCGAGCAGTACTTC

abundance: few
v_gene: TRBV24-1
j_gene: TRBJ2-1
d_gene: TRBD1
CDR3aa: CATSDPGQGGDEQFF
CDR3nt: TGTGCCACCAGTGACCCGGGACAGGGGGGTGATGAGCAGTTCTTC

abundance: .
v_gene: TRBV6-1
j_gene: TRBJ1-5
d_gene: .
CDR3aa: CASSERGIGNQPQHF
CDR3nt: TGTGCCAGCAGTGAAAGGGGTATTGGCAATCAGCCCCAGCATTTT

abundance: .
v_gene: TRBV9
j_gene: TRBJ2-1
d_gene: .
CDR3aa: CASSVAGAGEQFF
CDR3nt: TGTGCCAGCAGCGTAGCAGGGGCGGGTGAGCAGTTCTTC

abundance: few
v_gene: TRBV9
j_gene: TRBJ2-1
d_gene: TRBD1
CDR3aa: CASSDRDRAYNEQFF
CDR3nt: TGTGCCAGCAGCGACCGGGACAGAGCCTACAATGAGCAGTTCTTC

abundance: .
v_gene: TRBV9
j_gene: TRBJ2-7
d_gene: TRBD2
CDR3aa: CASSAQIAGSRYEQYF
CDR3nt: TGTGCCAGCAGCGCTCAAATAGCGGGATCGAGGTACGAGCAGTACTTC

abundance: .
v_gene: TRBV7-2
j_gene: TRBJ1-3
d_gene: TRBD1
CDR3aa: CASSLRGGLSGNTIYF
CDR3nt: TGTGCCAGCAGCTTAAGAGGGGGCCTCTCTGGAAACACCATATATTTT